This TCR beta chain is drawn from a study of naive and memory T cell subsets. Study observations and caveats: The RNA method is potentially sensitive to activation and differentiation changes.

Four PCR rounds used nested alpha and beta constant region primers plus the SP2 primer. Alpha and beta constant region primers primed reverse transcription for blood and skin samples. MiXCR was run by TCRdb on the 5' RACE reads, yielding one entry per CDR3 protein. The table has 58,000 or so distinct CDR3 sequences, 6.5% to 8.5% seen once; the top ten hold approximately 9.4%. CDR1 SQVTM and CDR2 ANQGSEA come from the germline V gene. The CDR3 consists of 12 residues. V dropped 7 bases and J dropped 4 bases, with 11 bases sitting between them. This clonotype was recorded at least ten times. Its antigen is undetermined. An oligonucleotide containing a UMI was ligated to the 3' end of TCR cDNA.

The chain uses TRBV29-1 and TRBJ1-3, with D perhaps TRBD1 (6 bases). This TCR derives from a female donor in good health. CDR3 sequence: CSAGTTGNTIYF. DNA for the CDR3: TGCAGCGCTGGGACAACCGGAAACACCATATATTTT.